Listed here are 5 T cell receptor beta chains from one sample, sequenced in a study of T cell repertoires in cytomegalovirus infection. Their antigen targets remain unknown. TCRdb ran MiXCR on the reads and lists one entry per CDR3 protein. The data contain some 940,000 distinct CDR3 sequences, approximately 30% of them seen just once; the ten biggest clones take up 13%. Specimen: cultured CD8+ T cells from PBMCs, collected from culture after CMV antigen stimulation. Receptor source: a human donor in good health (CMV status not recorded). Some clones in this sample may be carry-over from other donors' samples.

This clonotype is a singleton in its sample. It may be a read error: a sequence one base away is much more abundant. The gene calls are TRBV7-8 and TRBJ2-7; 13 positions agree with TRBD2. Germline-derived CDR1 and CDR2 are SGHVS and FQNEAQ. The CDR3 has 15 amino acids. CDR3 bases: TGTGCCAGCGGCTTAGGGACTAGCGGGGCCTACGAGCAGTACTTC. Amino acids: CASGLGTSGAYEQYF.

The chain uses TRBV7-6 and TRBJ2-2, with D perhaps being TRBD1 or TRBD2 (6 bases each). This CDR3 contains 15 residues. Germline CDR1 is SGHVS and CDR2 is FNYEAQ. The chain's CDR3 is CAVASTGARAGELFF. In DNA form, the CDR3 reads TGTGCGGTAGCCTCGACGGGGGCGCGAGCCGGGGAGCTGTTTTTT. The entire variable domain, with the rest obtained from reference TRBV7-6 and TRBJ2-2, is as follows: GAGVSQSPRYKVTKRGQDVALRCDPISGHVSLYWYRQALGQGPEFLTYFNYEAQQDKSGLPNDRFSAERPEGSISTLTIQRTEQRDSAMYRCAVASTGARAGELFFGEGSRLTVL.

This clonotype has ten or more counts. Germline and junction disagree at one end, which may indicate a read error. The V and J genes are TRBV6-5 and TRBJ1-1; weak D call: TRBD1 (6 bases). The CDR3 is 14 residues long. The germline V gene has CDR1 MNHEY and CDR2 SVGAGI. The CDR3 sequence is CASSYSTGSTEAFF. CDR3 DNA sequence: TGTGCCAGCAGCTACTCTACAGGGAGTACTGAAGCTTTCTTT.

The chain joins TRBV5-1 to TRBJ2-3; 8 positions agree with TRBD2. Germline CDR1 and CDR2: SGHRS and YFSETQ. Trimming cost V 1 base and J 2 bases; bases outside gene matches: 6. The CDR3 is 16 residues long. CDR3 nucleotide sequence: TGCGCCAGCAGCTTGAATCGCGGGGGGCACACAGATACGCAGTATTTT. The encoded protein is CASSLNRGGHTDTQYF.

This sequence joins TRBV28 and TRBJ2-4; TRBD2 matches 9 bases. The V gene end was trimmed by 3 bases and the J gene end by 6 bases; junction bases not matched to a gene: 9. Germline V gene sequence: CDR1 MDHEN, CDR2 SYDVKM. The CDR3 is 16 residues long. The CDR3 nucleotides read TGTGCCAGCAGTTTCCCAGCGGGGGGTCACGCAAACATTCAGTACTTC. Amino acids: CASSFPAGGHANIQYF.